Each of the 8 T cell receptor beta chains below was sequenced from the same sample in a study of T cell repertoires in cytomegalovirus infection. TCRdb re-called the reads through MiXCR, storing one row per CDR3 protein. The sample includes 450,000 to 650,000 distinct CDR3 sequences, about 30% of them seen just once. The sample comprised PBMCs. The receptors derive from a human donor in good health (CMV status not recorded). Some clones in this sample may be carry-over from other donors' samples.

This clonotype was detected many times. The chain uses TRBV6-5 and TRBJ1-1; D not resolved. Trimming removed 2 bases at V and 7 bases at J, with 14 bases between. The V gene's germline CDR1 is MNHEY and CDR2 SVGAGI. This CDR3 has 14 amino acids. CDR3 sequence reads: CASSYGTHGGEAFF. Written as DNA, the CDR3 is TGTGCCAGCAGTTACGGTACCCATGGTGGTGAAGCTTTCTTT.

This clonotype occurred many times. The rearrangement joins TRBV28 to TRBJ1-1; a weak D match, TRBD1 (5 bases). Germline V lookup: CDR1 MDHEN, CDR2 SYDVKM. Trimming took 5 bases from V and 4 from J, leaving 17 bases between them. The CDR3 covers 15 residues. CDR3 protein: CASSTPGPVGTEAFF. The CDR3, as DNA: TGTGCCAGCAGTACCCCAGGGCCCGTGGGCACTGAAGCTTTCTTT.

The table lists this clonotype with a few counts. The chain is built from TRBV28 and TRBJ2-1, with D possibly being TRBD1 (5 bases). The ends were cut back, 6 bases at V and 1 base at J, with 13 bases in the middle. Germline CDR1 and CDR2: MDHEN and SYDVKM. This CDR3 region has 15 residues. The CDR3 is CASSFDRPSYNEQFF. CDR3 bases: TGTGCCAGCAGCTTCGACAGACCTTCCTACAATGAGCAGTTCTTC. The full variable domain, in which reference TRBV28 and TRBJ2-1 provide the parts outside the CDR3, is DVKVTQSSRYLVKRTGEKVFLECVQDMDHENMFWYRQDPGLGLRLIYFSYDVKMKEKGDIPEGYSVSREKKERFSLILESASTNQTSMYLCASSFDRPSYNEQFFGPGTRLTVL.

In its sample, this clonotype was seen a few times. The V call is TRBV6-5, the J call TRBJ2-2; D is unclear. CDR3 length equals 12 residues. CDR1 and CDR2 from the germline V gene are MNHEY and SVGAGI. V lost 5 bases and J 4 bases, leaving 5 bases between the germline ends. This CDR3 is CASSPTTGELFF. The CDR3 DNA sequence: TGTGCCAGCAGTCCGACCACCGGGGAGCTGTTTTTT.

The CDR3 is CAISERRGSQRELIQQFF. The DNA of the CDR3 is TGTGCCATCAGTGAGAGGAGGGGAAGCCAGCGGGAGCTTATACAGCAGTTCTTC. J is TRBJ2-1 and V is TRBV10-3; 8 positions agree with TRBD2. This CDR3 spans 18 amino acids. V lost 2 bases to trimming and J lost 11 bases; unmatched junction nucleotides: 20. Germline assignment: CDR1 ENHRY and CDR2 SYGVKD.

This clonotype was seen at least ten times. V usage is TRBV7-2 and J usage is TRBJ2-3; D may be TRBD2 (6 bases). The CDR3 length is 15 residues. V was cut by 4 bases and J by 4 bases, with 15 bases left in between. Looked up from germline, CDR1 is SGHTA and CDR2 is FQGNSA. The CDR3 region is CASSSQGAGADTQYF. In DNA, the CDR3 is TGTGCCAGCAGCTCCCAGGGAGCGGGTGCAGATACGCAGTATTTT.

Comments on this clonotype: Given a much more abundant clone one base away, this may be a read error. The rearrangement uses TRBV7-9 and TRBJ1-5, with 8 bases fitting TRBD1. The CDR3 contains 14 residues. The ends lost 4 bases at V and 7 bases at J; junction bases unmatched: 6. CDR1 and CDR2 (germline): SEHNR, FQNEAQ (reference sequence). CDR3 DNA: TGTGCCAGCAGCTCGACAGGGGTACGCCAGCCCCAGCATTTT. As protein: CASSSTGVRQPQHF.

This clonotype was observed a few times. The J gene is TRBJ2-4, the V gene TRBV4-1; TRBD2 agrees at 9 bases. Germline assignment: CDR1 MGHRA and CDR2 YSYEKL. Losses at the gene ends were 0 bases for V and 7 bases for J; bases not matched to a gene: 7. This CDR3 contains 16 residues. In nucleotides, the CDR3 is TGCGCCAGCAGCCAAGATGGGCGGGAGGGCCGGAACATTCAGTACTTC. Translating it yields CASSQDGREGRNIQYF.